These T cell receptor beta chains were read from a single sample in a study of T cell responses to AZD1222 COVID-19 vaccine. The table came from immunoSEQ multiplex PCR; TCRdb's copy has only in-frame clones and leaves some out. The data show 160,000 or so clones, roughly nine tenths seen once. The sample here was peripheral blood, taken after recovery from COVID-19. These TCRs come from an adult who had recovered from COVID-19. The CDR3 runs from the conserved cysteine through the conserved F or W. D genes are given only for firm matches. Some rows have no size entry. The others give once, few or many, or a class for an expanded clone.

-,-,TRBV5-4,TRBJ2-7,CASSTREEGAVEQYF,TGTGCCAGCAGCACCAGGGAGGAGGGGGCGGTCGAGCAGTACTTC
TRBD2,-,TRBV10-3,TRBJ2-3,CAISESLRLATDTQYF,TGTGCCATCAGTGAGTCGCTGAGACTAGCAACAGATACGCAGTATTTT
-,-,TRBV5-1,TRBJ2-7,CASRNRDLSSYEQYF,TGCGCCAGCAGGAACAGGGACCTCAGCTCCTACGAGCAGTACTTC
-,-,TRBV7-3,TRBJ2-3,CASSPFGASVRDTQYF,TGTGCCAGCAGCCCCTTTGGGGCTAGTGTTAGAGATACGCAGTATTTT
-,-,TRBV5-1,TRBJ1-1,CASSFSGKTNTEAFF,TGCGCCAGCAGCTTTTCAGGGAAAACGAACACTGAAGCTTTCTTT
-,-,TRBV10-2,TRBJ1-5,CASSEPRVNQPQHF,TGCGCCAGCAGTGAGCCGAGGGTAAATCAGCCCCAGCATTTT
TRBD2,-,TRBV7-8,TRBJ2-2,CASSLSSGTRGTGELFF,TGTGCCAGCAGCTTGAGTAGCGGGACGCGAGGCACCGGGGAGCTGTTTTTT
-,-,TRBV29-1,TRBJ2-7,CSAHGHGDYEQYF,TGCAGCGCGCACGGGCACGGAGACTACGAGCAGTACTTC
-,-,TRBV5-1,TRBJ1-1,CASSLVEGNTEAFF,TGCGCCAGCAGCTTGGTCGAGGGGAACACTGAAGCTTTCTTT
TRBD2,-,TRBV10-3,TRBJ2-3,CAISDFSGGSTDTQYF,TGTGCCATCAGTGATTTTAGCGGGGGTAGCACAGATACGCAGTATTTT
TRBD1,-,TRBV19,TRBJ2-2,CASSPRQGPTGELFF,TGTGCCAGTAGTCCAAGACAGGGGCCAACCGGGGAGCTGTTTTTT
-,-,TRBV4-2,TRBJ1-3,CASSQEGRGRGLISSGNTIYF,TGTGCCAGCAGCCAAGAGGGGCGCGGCAGGGGCCTTATCAGCTCTGGAAACACCATATATTTT
-,-,TRBV7-6,TRBJ2-7,CASSLGGHLGVEAPYEQYF,TGTGCCAGCAGCTTAGGAGGACACCTTGGAGTTGAAGCTCCCTACGAGCAGTACTTC
TRBD2,-,TRBV28,TRBJ2-3,CASGSSGSGTDTQYF,TGTGCCAGCGGATCTAGCGGGAGTGGAACAGATACGCAGTATTTT
TRBD1,-,TRBV7-9,TRBJ2-3,CASSLGKGGADTQYF,TGTGCCAGCAGCTTAGGAAAAGGGGGCGCAGATACGCAGTATTTT
-,-,TRBV6-5,TRBJ1-1,CASSYQLLNTEAFF,TGTGCCAGCAGTTACCAGCTTTTGAACACTGAAGCTTTCTTT
-,-,TRBV6-4,TRBJ2-7,CASTKARVDEQYF,TGTGCCAGCACTAAAGCCAGGGTGGACGAGCAGTACTTC
-,-,TRBV9,TRBJ2-4,CASSVLGRNIQYF,TGTGCCAGCAGCGTGCTGGGTAGAAACATTCAGTACTTC
-,-,TRBV3-1/TRBV3-2,TRBJ1-6,CASSPLTGSSYNSPLHF,TGTGCCAGCAGCCCCTTAACAGGAAGCTCCTATAATTCACCCCTCCACTTT
-,-,TRBV10-2,TRBJ2-7,CASSENGRDVREQYF,TGCGCCAGCAGTGAAAATGGCAGGGATGTTAGGGAGCAGTACTTC
TRBD2,-,TRBV13,TRBJ2-1,CASSLYRRREGRGSYNEQFF,TGTGCCAGCAGCTTATATCGTAGGCGGGAGGGCCGGGGGTCCTACAATGAGCAGTTCTTC
-,-,TRBV2,TRBJ2-7,CASSERTNYEQYF,TGTGCCAGCAGTGAAAGGACGAACTACGAGCAGTACTTC
-,once,TRBV19,TRBJ2-3,CASSIGGVSTDTQYF,TGTGCCAGTAGTATAGGAGGGGTTAGCACAGATACGCAGTATTTT
TRBD1,-,TRBV7-9,TRBJ1-3,CASSIEGAAGNTIYF,TGTGCCAGCAGCATTGAGGGGGCGGCTGGAAACACCATATATTTT
TRBD2,few,TRBV5-8,TRBJ2-7,CASRGVAYEQYF,TGTGCCTCCCGGGGGGTGGCCTACGAGCAGTACTTC
-,-,TRBV2,TRBJ1-2,CASIQANTYGYTF,TGTGCCAGCATCCAGGCGAACACCTATGGCTACACCTTC
TRBD1,-,TRBV29-1,TRBJ2-7,CSVEYPGQGYEQYF,TGCAGCGTTGAATATCCGGGACAGGGCTACGAGCAGTACTTC
-,-,TRBV19,TRBJ1-2,CASTNGGGTLYGYTF,TGTGCCAGTACCAACGGAGGCGGGACACTCTATGGCTACACCTTC
-,-,TRBV5-3,TRBJ2-7,CACRKKWGSYEQYF,TGTGCCTGTCGAAAGAAGTGGGGCTCCTACGAGCAGTACTTC
-,-,TRBV7-9,TRBJ2-3,CASRGENTDTQYF,TGTGCCAGCAGGGGTGAGAACACAGATACGCAGTATTTT
TRBD1,-,TRBV28,TRBJ2-1,CASRPGTGVLYEQFF,TGTGCCAGCAGACCCGGGACAGGGGTGTTGTATGAGCAGTTCTTC
-,-,TRBV18,TRBJ1-5,CASSLTGTGLNQPQHF,TGTGCCAGCTCCCTAACCGGAACAGGGTTGAATCAGCCCCAGCATTTT
-,once,TRBV9,TRBJ1-3,CASSPVGRSSGNTIYF,TGTGCCAGCAGCCCCGTGGGTAGGAGCTCTGGAAACACCATATATTTT
-,-,TRBV29-1,TRBJ2-1,CSVTGTLLEQFF,TGCAGCGTTACCGGGACTCTGCTTGAGCAGTTCTTC
-,few,TRBV5-1,TRBJ2-7,CASSLLGTTSYEQYF,TGCGCCAGCAGCTTGCTAGGGACGACCTCCTACGAGCAGTACTTC
TRBD1,-,TRBV28,TRBJ2-6,CASSPRTGARSGANVLTF,TGTGCCAGCAGTCCCCGGACAGGCGCCCGTTCTGGGGCCAACGTCCTGACTTTC
TRBD2,-,TRBV7-2,TRBJ2-7,CASSLATGGSSYEQYF,TGTGCCAGCAGCTTAGCAACCGGGGGGAGCTCCTACGAGCAGTACTTC
-,-,TRBV4-2,TRBJ2-3,CASSRTGTDTQYF,TGTGCCAGCAGCCGAACTGGCACAGATACGCAGTATTTT
-,-,TRBV9,TRBJ2-1,CASSLGDEQFF,TGTGCCAGCAGCTTAGGGGATGAGCAGTTCTTC
TRBD2,-,TRBV19,TRBJ2-2,CASSIGSGGPTGELFF,TGTGCCAGTAGTATAGGGTCGGGGGGGCCGACCGGGGAGCTGTTTTTT
-,-,TRBV3-1/TRBV3-2,TRBJ1-5,CASSQDGVGSNQPQHF,TGTGCCAGCAGCCAAGATGGTGTGGGGTCCAATCAGCCCCAGCATTTT
TRBD1,once,TRBV6-2/TRBV6-3,TRBJ2-7,CASSYWDREGEQYF,TGTGCCAGCAGTTACTGGGACAGGGAGGGCGAGCAGTACTTC
-,once,TRBV5-4,TRBJ2-3,CASSLAKGGAADTQYF,TGTGCCAGCAGCTTGGCCAAGGGGGGGGCGGCAGATACGCAGTATTTT
TRBD2,-,TRBV6-5,TRBJ2-7,CATKAGGYYEQYF,TGTGCAACTAAAGCGGGAGGGTACTACGAGCAGTACTTC
-,once,TRBV28,TRBJ2-4,CASSCLDSQYKNIQYF,TGTGCCAGCAGTTGCCTGGACTCCCAGTACAAAAACATTCAGTACTTC
TRBD1,-,TRBV28,TRBJ2-7,CASSSPGQGNEQYF,TGTGCCAGCAGTTCGCCGGGACAGGGGAACGAGCAGTACTTC
-,-,TRBV24-1,TRBJ2-2,CAIPGQNTGELFF,TGTGCCATACCGGGACAGAACACCGGGGAGCTGTTTTTT
-,-,TRBV18,TRBJ2-7,CASSPQGYYEQYF,TGTGCCAGCTCACCACAGGGATATTACGAGCAGTACTTC
-,-,TRBV3-1/TRBV3-2,TRBJ1-5,CASSFDRADQPQHF,TGTGCCAGCAGCTTTGACAGAGCGGATCAGCCCCAGCATTTT